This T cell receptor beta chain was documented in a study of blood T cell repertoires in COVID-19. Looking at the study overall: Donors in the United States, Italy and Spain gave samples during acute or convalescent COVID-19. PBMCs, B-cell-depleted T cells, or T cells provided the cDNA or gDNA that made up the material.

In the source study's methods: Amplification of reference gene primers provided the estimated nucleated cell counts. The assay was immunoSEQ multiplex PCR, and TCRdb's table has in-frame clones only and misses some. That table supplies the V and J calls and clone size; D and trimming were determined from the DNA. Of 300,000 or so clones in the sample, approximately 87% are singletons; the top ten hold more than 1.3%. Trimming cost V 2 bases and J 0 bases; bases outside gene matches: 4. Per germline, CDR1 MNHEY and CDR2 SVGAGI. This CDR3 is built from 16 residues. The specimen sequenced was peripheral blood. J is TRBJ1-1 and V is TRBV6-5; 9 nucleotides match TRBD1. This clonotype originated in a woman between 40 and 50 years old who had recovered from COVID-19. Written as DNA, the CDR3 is TGTGCCAGCAGTTACGGGGGACAGGGCTTGAACACTGAAGCTTTCTTT. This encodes CASSYGGQGLNTEAFF.